This is a list of T cell receptor beta chains from one sample in a study of OX40 agonist ivuxolimab in advanced cancers. Repertoires were generated with immunoSEQ multiplex PCR, while TCRdb's copy carries only in-frame clones and drops some. Among 50,000 to 70,000 clones listed, over 90% were seen once. The sequencing here drew on CD4+ or CD8+ T cells sorted from blood, taken in a trial of the OX40 agonist ivuxolimab. Receptor source: an adult with an advanced solid tumor such as melanoma, head and neck, liver or kidney cancer. Each CDR3 is given with its conserved first and last residue. The order of the fields is J gene, V gene, CDR3 protein.

J: TRBJ2-3; V: TRBV19; CDR3: CASSELAGVQDTQYF
J: TRBJ2-3; V: TRBV6-5; CDR3: CASSSNRVLPTDTQYF
J: TRBJ2-7; V: TRBV7-6; CDR3: CASSPGQGIEQYF
J: TRBJ1-2; V: TRBV6-5; CDR3: CASLSGAYGYTF
J: TRBJ1-1; V: TRBV6-5; CDR3: CASSQGSNTEAFF
J: TRBJ1-5; V: TRBV28; CDR3: CASRLPLRGVPQHF
J: TRBJ1-1; V: TRBV2; CDR3: CARHRDNMNTEAFF
J: TRBJ1-6; V: TRBV25-1; CDR3: CASSFGPNSPLHF
J: TRBJ2-7; V: TRBV7-3; CDR3: CASSFQGAGEQYF
J: TRBJ2-2; V: TRBV14; CDR3: CASSQVAPGELFF
J: TRBJ1-2; V: TRBV9; CDR3: CASSAPLQGANYGYTF
J: TRBJ1-4; V: TRBV28; CDR3: CASSFRTDEKLFF
J: TRBJ1-2; V: TRBV11-1; CDR3: CASSLGTAYGYTF
J: TRBJ2-7; V: TRBV11-1; CDR3: CASSLRTGYEQYF
J: TRBJ2-3; V: TRBV10-3; CDR3: CAISEPLGGGADTQYF
J: TRBJ2-3; V: TRBV19; CDR3: CASRTRQGWADTQYF
J: TRBJ1-1; V: TRBV4-2; CDR3: CASSQVPGANTEAFF
J: TRBJ2-1; V: TRBV1; CDR3: CTSSQDTPGLARNEQFF
J: TRBJ2-5; V: TRBV4-1; CDR3: CASSQVANYQETQYF
J: TRBJ2-1; V: TRBV4-1; CDR3: CASSQTSGQLYNEQFF
J: TRBJ1-2; V: TRBV19; CDR3: CASRPASRYGYTF
J: TRBJ2-7; V: TRBV7-2; CDR3: CASSLWSGPSYEQYF